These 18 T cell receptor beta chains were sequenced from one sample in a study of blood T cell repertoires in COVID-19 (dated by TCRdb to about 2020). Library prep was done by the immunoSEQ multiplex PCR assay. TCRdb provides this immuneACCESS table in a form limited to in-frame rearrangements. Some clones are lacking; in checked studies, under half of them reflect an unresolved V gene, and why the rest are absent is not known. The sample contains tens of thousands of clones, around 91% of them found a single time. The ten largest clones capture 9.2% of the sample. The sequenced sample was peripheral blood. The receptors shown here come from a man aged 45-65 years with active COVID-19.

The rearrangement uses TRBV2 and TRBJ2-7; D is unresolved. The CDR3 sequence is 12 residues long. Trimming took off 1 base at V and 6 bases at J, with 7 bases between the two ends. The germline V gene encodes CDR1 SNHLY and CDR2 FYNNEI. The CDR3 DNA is TGTGCCAGCAGTGAAGGAGGCACCGAGCAGTACTTC. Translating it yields CASSEGGTEQYF.

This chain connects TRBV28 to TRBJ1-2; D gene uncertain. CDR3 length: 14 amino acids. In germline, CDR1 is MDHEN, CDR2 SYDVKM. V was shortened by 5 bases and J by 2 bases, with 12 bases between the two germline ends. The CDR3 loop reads CASSLSGRNYGYTF. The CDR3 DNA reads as TGTGCCAGCAGTCTCTCGGGTCGGAACTATGGCTACACCTTC.

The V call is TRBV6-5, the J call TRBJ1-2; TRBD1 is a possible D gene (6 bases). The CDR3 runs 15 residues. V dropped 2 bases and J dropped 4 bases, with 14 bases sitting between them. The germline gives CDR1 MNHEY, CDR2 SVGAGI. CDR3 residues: CASSYNPDRSYGYTF. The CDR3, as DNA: TGTGCCAGCAGTTACAATCCAGACAGGAGCTATGGCTACACCTTC.

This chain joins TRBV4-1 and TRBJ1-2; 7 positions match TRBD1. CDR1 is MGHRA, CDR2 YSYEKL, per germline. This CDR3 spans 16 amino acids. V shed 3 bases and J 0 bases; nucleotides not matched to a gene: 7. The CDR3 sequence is CASSHQGGQPNYGYTF. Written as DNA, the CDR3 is TGCGCCAGCAGCCATCAGGGGGGACAGCCTAACTATGGCTACACCTTC.

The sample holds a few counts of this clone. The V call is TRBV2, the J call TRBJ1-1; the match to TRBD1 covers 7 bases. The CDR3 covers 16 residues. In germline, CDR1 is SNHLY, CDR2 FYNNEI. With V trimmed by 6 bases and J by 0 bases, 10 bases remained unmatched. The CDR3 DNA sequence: TGTGCCAGCAGGGGGGGACAGCGATTCGTGAACACTGAAGCTTTCTTT. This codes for CASRGGQRFVNTEAFF.

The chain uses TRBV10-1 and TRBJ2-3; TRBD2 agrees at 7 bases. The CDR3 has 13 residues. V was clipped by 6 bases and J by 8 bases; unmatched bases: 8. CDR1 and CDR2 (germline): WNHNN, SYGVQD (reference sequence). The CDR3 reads CASSGTIGGTQYF. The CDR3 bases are TGCGCCAGCAGCGGGACTATAGGAGGTACGCAGTATTTT.

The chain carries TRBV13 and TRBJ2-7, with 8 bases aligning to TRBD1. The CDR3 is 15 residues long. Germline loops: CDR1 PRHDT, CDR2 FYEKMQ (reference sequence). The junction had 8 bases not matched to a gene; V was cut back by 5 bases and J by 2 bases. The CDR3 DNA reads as TGTGCCAGCAGCCAAAGAGGACAGGGCGCCTACGAGCAGTACTTC. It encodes CASSQRGQGAYEQYF.

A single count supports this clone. CDR3: CASSSVFTDTQYF. The DNA of the CDR3 is TGTGCCAGCAGCTCAGTTTTCACAGATACGCAGTATTTT. V gene TRBV11-2 combines with J gene TRBJ2-3, with D uncertain. This CDR3 comprises 13 residues. Germline V gives CDR1 SGHAT, CDR2 FQNNGV. V gave up 4 bases and J gave up 2 bases, with 7 bases separating them. The full variable domain, rest sourced from reference TRBV11-2 and TRBJ2-3, is EAGVAQSPRYKIIEKRQSVAFWCNPISGHATLYWYQQILGQGPKLLIQFQNNGVVDDSQLPKDRFSAERLKGVDSTLKIQPAKLEDSAVYLCASSSVFTDTQYFGPGTRLTVL.

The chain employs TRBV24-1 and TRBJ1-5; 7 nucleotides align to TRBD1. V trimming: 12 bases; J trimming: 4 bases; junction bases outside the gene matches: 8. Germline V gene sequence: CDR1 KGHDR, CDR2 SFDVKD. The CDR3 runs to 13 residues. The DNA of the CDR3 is TGTGCCGGGCCCCAACAGGGGAATCAGCCCCAGCATTTT. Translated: CAGPQQGNQPQHF.

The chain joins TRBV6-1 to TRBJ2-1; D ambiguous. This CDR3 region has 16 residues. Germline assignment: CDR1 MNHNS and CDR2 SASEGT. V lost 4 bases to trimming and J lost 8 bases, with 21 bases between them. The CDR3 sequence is CASSAYHKILGHEQFF. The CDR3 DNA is TGTGCCAGCAGTGCATACCACAAGATTCTAGGCCATGAGCAGTTCTTC.

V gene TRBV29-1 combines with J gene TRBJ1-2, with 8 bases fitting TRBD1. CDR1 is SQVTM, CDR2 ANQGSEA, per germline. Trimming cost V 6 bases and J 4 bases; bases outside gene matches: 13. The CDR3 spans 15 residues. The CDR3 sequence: CSVQESGQGGYGYTF. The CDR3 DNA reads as TGCAGCGTCCAAGAGTCCGGACAGGGCGGCTATGGCTACACCTTC. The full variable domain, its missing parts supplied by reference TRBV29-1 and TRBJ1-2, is SAVISQKPSRDICQRGTSLTIQCQVDSQVTMMFWYRQQPGQSLTLIATANQGSEATYESGFVIDKFPISRPNLTFSTLTVSNMSPEDSSIYLCSVQESGQGGYGYTFGSGTRLTVV.

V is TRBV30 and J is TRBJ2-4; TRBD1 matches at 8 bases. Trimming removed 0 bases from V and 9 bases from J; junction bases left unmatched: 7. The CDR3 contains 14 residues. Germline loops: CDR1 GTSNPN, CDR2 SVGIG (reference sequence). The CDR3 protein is CAWSVGRGLSIQYF. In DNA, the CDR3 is TGTGCCTGGAGTGTCGGCAGGGGGCTTAGCATTCAGTACTTC.

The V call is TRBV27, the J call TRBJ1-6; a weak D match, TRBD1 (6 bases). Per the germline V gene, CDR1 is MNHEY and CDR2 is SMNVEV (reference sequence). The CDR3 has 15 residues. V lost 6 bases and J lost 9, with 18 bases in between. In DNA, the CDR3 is TGTGCCAGCAGCACCAGGGCAGGGGATAGTTCACCCCTCCACTTT. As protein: CASSTRAGDSSPLHF.

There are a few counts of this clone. CDR3 protein: CASSPFSPSGANVLTF. CDR3 nucleotide sequence: TGTGCCAGCTCACCATTCTCCCCCTCTGGGGCCAACGTCCTGACTTTC. The chain recombines TRBV18 with TRBJ2-6; D unresolved. Trimming stripped 2 bases from V and 0 bases from J, with 8 bases between. This CDR3 is built from 16 residues. Germline CDR1 KGHSH, CDR2 LQKENI.

The DNA of the CDR3 is TGTGCCAGTAGTAGGGGACTAGTTGCAGATACGCAGTATTTT. It translates to CASSRGLVADTQYF. V and J are TRBV19 and TRBJ2-3; TRBD2 matches 8 bases. The CDR3 extends over 14 amino acids. Per the germline V gene, CDR1 is LNHDA and CDR2 is SQIVND (reference sequence). V trimming: 4 bases; J trimming: 4 bases; junction bases outside the gene matches: 4.

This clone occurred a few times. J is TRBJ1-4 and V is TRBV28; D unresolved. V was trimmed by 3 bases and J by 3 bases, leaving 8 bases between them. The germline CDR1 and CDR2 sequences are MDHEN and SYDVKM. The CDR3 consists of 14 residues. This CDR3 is CASSFGGSNEKLFF. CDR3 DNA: TGTGCCAGCAGTTTCGGAGGCTCTAATGAAAAACTGTTTTTT.

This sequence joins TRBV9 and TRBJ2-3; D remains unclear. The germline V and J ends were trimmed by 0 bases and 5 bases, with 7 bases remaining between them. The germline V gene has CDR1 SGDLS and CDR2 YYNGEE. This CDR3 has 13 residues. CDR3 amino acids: CASSVGLLDTQYF. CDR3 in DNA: TGTGCCAGCAGCGTAGGGCTGCTAGATACGCAGTATTTT.

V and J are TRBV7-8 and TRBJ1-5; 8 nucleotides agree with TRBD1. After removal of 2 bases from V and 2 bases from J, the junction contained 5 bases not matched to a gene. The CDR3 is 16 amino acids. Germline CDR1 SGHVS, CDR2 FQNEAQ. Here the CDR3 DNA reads TGTGCCAGCAGCTTATGGGCAGGGGGCGGCAATCAGCCCCAGCATTTT. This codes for CASSLWAGGGNQPQHF. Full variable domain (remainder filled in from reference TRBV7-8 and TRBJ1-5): GAGVSQSPRYKVAKRGQDVALRCDPISGHVSLFWYQQALGQGPEFLTYFQNEAQLDKSGLPSDRFFAERPEGSVSTLKIQRTQQEDSAVYLCASSLWAGGGNQPQHFGDGTRLSIL.